One sample yielded the 17 T cell receptor beta chains listed below, sequenced in a study of blood T cell repertoires in COVID-19. Measured with immunoSEQ multiplex PCR; TCRdb has only the in-frame clones, and not every one. Altogether more than 250,000 clones are present, approximately 85% being singletons, with the ten largest covering more than 2%. The sequencing input was PBMCs or T cells enriched from blood (not recorded which). These receptor sequences come from a man aged 25-45 years who had recovered from COVID-19.

The chain employs TRBV6-2 or TRBV6-3 and TRBJ1-2; 11 bases are shared with TRBD1. Germline V gene lookup returns CDR1 MNHEY and CDR2 SVGEGT. Trimming cost V 0 bases and J 4 bases; bases outside gene matches: 4. This CDR3 contains 16 residues. In DNA form, the CDR3 reads TGTGCCAGCAGTTACTCTAGGACAGGGGGCGTCTATGGCTACACCTTC. It is translated as CASSYSRTGGVYGYTF.

The gene calls are TRBV19 and TRBJ2-1; D gene unclear. V was trimmed by 6 bases and J by 4 bases, leaving 4 bases between them. This CDR3 is 11 amino acids long. Germline values: CDR1 LNHDA, CDR2 SQIVND (reference sequence). CDR3 loop: CASRQYNEQFF. CDR3 DNA: TGTGCCAGTAGGCAGTACAATGAGCAGTTCTTC.

The chain links TRBV11-2 to TRBJ2-2; the D gene is possibly TRBD2 (6 bases). Per germline, CDR1 SGHAT and CDR2 FQNNGV. Trimming shortened V by 7 bases and J by 2 bases, and 17 bases separated the two germline ends. The CDR3 covers 16 residues. For the CDR3, the DNA is TGTGCCAGCAAGGACTACAGGTCAGCCAACACCGGGGAGCTGTTTTTT. Amino acids: CASKDYRSANTGELFF.

The rearrangement joins TRBV24-1 to TRBJ2-3, with D possibly TRBD2 on 6 matching bases. Germline V CDR1 and CDR2: KGHDR, SFDVKD. Deletions cut 5 bases from V and 2 bases from J, with 13 bases between. The CDR3 is made up of 15 amino acids. The CDR3 nucleotides are TGTGCCACCAGTGGGGGGGACTCCCCCACAGATACGCAGTATTTT. This codes for CATSGGDSPTDTQYF.

This clone was detected only once. The DNA for the CDR3 is TGTGCCAGCAGCACATACAGGAGCACGAACACCGGGGAGCTGTTTTTT. This sequence encodes CASSTYRSTNTGELFF. This chain uses TRBV11-2 with TRBJ2-2; possible D gene TRBD1, 5 bases. The CDR3 consists of 16 residues. Between the trimmed V and J ends, which lost 5 bases and 0 bases, there was a span of 13 bases. Germline V gene data show CDR1 as SGHAT and CDR2 as FQNNGV.

The rearrangement joins TRBV5-6 to TRBJ2-2; the D gene is possibly TRBD2 (7 bases). V lost 0 bases, J lost 3 bases, and 12 bases lay in between. The CDR3 runs to 16 residues. CDR1 and CDR2 from the germline V gene are SGHDT and YYEEEE. CDR3 bases: TGTGCCAGCAGCTTGGGAGGCGGGGGCGACACCGGGGAGCTGTTTTTT. This translates into CASSLGGGGDTGELFF.

The CDR3 region has the DNA TGTGCCAGCAGTGAACAGGGGGGAAACACCATATATTTT. This translates into CASSEQGGNTIYF. This chain connects TRBV2 to TRBJ1-3, with D tentatively TRBD1 (6 bases). Germline-derived CDR1 and CDR2 are SNHLY and FYNNEI. The CDR3 length is 13 residues. V gave up 2 bases and J gave up 4 bases, with 6 bases separating them.

The rearrangement links TRBV7-9 to TRBJ2-5; 7 nucleotides match TRBD1. Germline V gene data show CDR1 as SEHNR and CDR2 as FQNEAQ (reference sequence). CDR3 size: 13 residues. The V and J ends lost 5 bases and 10 bases, in that order; junction bases with no gene match: 10. CDR3 DNA: TGTGCCAGCAGCCAAAACAGGGGTTGGGACCAGTACTTC. Encoded protein: CASSQNRGWDQYF.

DNA of the CDR3: TGTGCCAGCAGCTTAGCGGCCAGGGTGAACACTGAAGCTTTCTTT. Translating it yields CASSLAARVNTEAFF. This chain connects TRBV11-1 to TRBJ1-1; D is possibly TRBD1 (5 bases). Looked up from germline, CDR1 is SGHAT and CDR2 is FQDESV (reference sequence). Trimming removed 0 bases from V and 0 bases from J, with 8 bases in between. CDR3 length equals 15 residues.

About this clone itself: Other DNA sequences in the same sample also yield this CDR3. The chain has TRBV7-9 and TRBJ1-6, with TRBD1 as a possible D gene (6 bases). Trimming shortened V by 0 bases and J by 0 bases, and 9 bases separated the two germline ends. The CDR3 totals 17 residues. Germline values: CDR1 SEHNR, CDR2 FQNEAQ (reference sequence). The CDR3 DNA sequence: TGTGCCAGCAGCTTAGCGAGGGGGAGCTCCTATAATTCACCCCTCCACTTT. This gives the protein CASSLARGSSYNSPLHF.

The genes are TRBV7-6 and TRBJ2-6; weak D call: TRBD2 (6 bases). The length of the CDR3 is 19 residues. The germline V gene encodes CDR1 SGHVS and CDR2 FNYEAQ. Trimming shortened V by 1 base and J by 0 bases, and 16 bases separated the two germline ends. The CDR3 DNA sequence: TGTGCCAGCAGCTTAGGGGGAGTTCGGGGGAGCTCTGGGGCCAACGTCCTGACTTTC. Amino acids: CASSLGGVRGSSGANVLTF.

The chain couples TRBV9 to TRBJ2-2; D is perhaps TRBD1 (6 bases). This CDR3 is built from 15 residues. Germline V gene lookup returns CDR1 SGDLS and CDR2 YYNGEE. Trimming took off 3 bases at V and 4 bases at J, with 13 bases between the two ends. The CDR3 DNA reads TGTGCCAGCAGCGCTTTAACAGGGATCACCGGGGAGCTGTTTTTT. Amino acid sequence: CASSALTGITGELFF.

This chain connects TRBV9 to TRBJ2-3; TRBD1 agrees at 8 bases. This CDR3 has 15 residues. Germline trimming cut 4 bases from V and 5 bases from J; bases unmatched to any gene: 9. Germline V gene sequence: CDR1 SGDLS, CDR2 YYNGEE. CDR3 region: CASSQTGAGGDTQYF. The CDR3 bases are TGTGCCAGCAGCCAGACAGGGGCGGGCGGAGATACGCAGTATTTT. Using reference TRBV9 and TRBJ2-3 for the parts outside the CDR3, the full variable domain is DSGVTQTPKHLITATGQRVTLRCSPRSGDLSVYWYQQSLDQGLQFLIQYYNGEERAKGNILERFSAQQFPDLHSELNLSSLELGDSALYFCASSQTGAGGDTQYFGPGTRLTVL.

This clone was picked up a small number of times. The V gene is TRBV5-1, the J gene TRBJ1-2, with TRBD1 matching over 8 bases. Trimming at V came to 4 bases and at J to 6 bases, leaving 8 bases not matched to a gene. The CDR3 length is 14 residues. The germline gives CDR1 SGHRS, CDR2 YFSETQ. The CDR3 DNA reads TGCGCCAGCAGCCCAGTACCGACAGGGGATGGCTACACCTTC. It specifies CASSPVPTGDGYTF.

The chain employs TRBV7-2 and TRBJ2-7; 9 bases are a match to TRBD1. The CDR3 sequence is 14 residues long. CDR1 is SGHTA, CDR2 FQGNSA, per germline. Losses at the gene ends were 2 bases for V and 2 bases for J; bases not matched to a gene: 1. The CDR3 nucleotides read TGTGCCAGCAGCTTAAACAGGGGGCCCTACGAGCAGTACTTC. This gives the protein CASSLNRGPYEQYF.

The chain is built from TRBV7-3 and TRBJ2-7; 7 positions match TRBD2. Unmatched junction bases numbered 11, after V lost 0 bases and J lost 6 bases. CDR3 length: 16 residues. Per germline, CDR1 SGHTA and CDR2 FQGTGA. CDR3 sequence: CASSLTGRAPRTEQYF. In DNA form, the CDR3 reads TGTGCCAGCAGCTTAACGGGGAGGGCACCAAGAACCGAGCAGTACTTC. The whole variable domain, remainder taken from reference TRBV7-3 and TRBJ2-7, is GAGVSQTPSNKVTEKGKYVELRCDPISGHTALYWYRQSLGQGPEFLIYFQGTGAADDSGLPNDRFFAVRPEGSVSTLKIQRTERGDSAVYLCASSLTGRAPRTEQYFGPGTRLTVT.

The chain has TRBV18 and TRBJ1-6; D remains ambiguous. Germline values: CDR1 KGHSH, CDR2 LQKENI. The CDR3 is 14 amino acids. The V end lost 1 base, the J end lost 6 bases, and 7 bases lay between the germline ends. CDR3 bases: TGTGCCAGCTCACCACGGAGCGGTAATTCACCCCTCCACTTT. It encodes CASSPRSGNSPLHF.